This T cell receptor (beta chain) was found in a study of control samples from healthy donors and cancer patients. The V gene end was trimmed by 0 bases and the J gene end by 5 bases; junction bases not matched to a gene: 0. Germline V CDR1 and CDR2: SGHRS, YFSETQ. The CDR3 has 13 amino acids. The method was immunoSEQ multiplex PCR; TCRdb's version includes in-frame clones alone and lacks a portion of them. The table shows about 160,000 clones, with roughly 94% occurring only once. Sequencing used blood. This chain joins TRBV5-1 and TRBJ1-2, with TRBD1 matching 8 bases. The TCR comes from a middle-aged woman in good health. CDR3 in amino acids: CASSLDRGYGYTF. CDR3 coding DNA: TGCGCCAGCAGCTTGGACAGGGGGTATGGCTACACCTTC.